Following are 10 T cell receptor beta chains from one sample sequenced in a study of T cells in Graves' hyperthyroidism and ophthalmopathy. TCR beta CDR3 regions were amplified from RNA. The HTBI primer set drove a first-round RT-PCR of the TCR CDR3. TCRdb reanalysed the multiplex PCR reads using MiXCR and keeps one entry per CDR3 protein. The data show about 290,000 distinct CDR3 sequences, roughly 13% seen once. The specimen was blood. The receptors here all came from a woman in her thirties or forties with Graves' hyperthyroidism.

This clonotype has more than one count but fewer than ten. V is TRBV27 and J is TRBJ1-2; possibly TRBD1 for D (5 bases). The CDR3 length is 14 residues. Trimming cost V 3 bases and J 6 bases, with 14 bases left between them. CDR1 and CDR2 from the germline V gene are MNHEY and SMNVEV (reference sequence). Here the CDR3 DNA reads TGTGCCAGCAGTTTCCGGGGGAGGTACAATGGCTACACCTTC. As protein: CASSFRGRYNGYTF.

This clonotype was recorded at least ten times. The genes are TRBV11-2 and TRBJ2-5; TRBD2 agrees at 7 bases. The ends lost 1 base at V and 4 bases at J; junction bases unmatched: 6. The CDR3 is 15 residues long. Germline CDR1 SGHAT, CDR2 FQNNGV. CDR3 amino acids: CASSLGTSDAETQYF. The CDR3 DNA follows: TGTGCCAGCAGCTTAGGTACTAGCGACGCAGAGACCCAGTACTTC.

This clonotype was seen at least ten times. The V and J genes are TRBV7-3 and TRBJ2-1, with D possibly TRBD2 on 6 matching bases. CDR3 size: 13 residues. CDR1 SGHTA and CDR2 FQGTGA come from the germline V gene. V lost 4 bases, J lost 5 bases, and 9 bases lay in between. CDR3 region: CASSYGGNNEQFF. For the CDR3, the DNA is TGTGCCAGCAGCTATGGGGGGAACAATGAGCAGTTCTTC.

This clonotype was observed at least ten times. CDR3 nucleotides: TGTGCCAGCAGTTCCGGCCCGGGACTCAATTTTGCCGAGCAGTACTTC. As protein: CASSSGPGLNFAEQYF. The chain combines TRBV27 with TRBJ2-7, with D possibly matching TRBD2 (6 bases). CDR1 MNHEY and CDR2 SMNVEV come from the germline V gene (reference sequence). With 4 bases removed from V and 6 bases from J, the gap between germline ends came to 22 bases. This CDR3 comprises 16 residues.

This clonotype was counted at least ten times. The rearrangement uses TRBV11-2 and TRBJ1-1; D unresolved. The germline gives CDR1 SGHAT, CDR2 FQNNGV. Trimming took 5 bases from V and 5 from J, leaving 12 bases between them. The CDR3 extends over 13 amino acids. The CDR3 reads CASSPGWLTEAFF. Written as DNA, the CDR3 is TGTGCCAGCAGCCCCGGTTGGTTAACTGAAGCTTTCTTT.

The chain couples TRBV14 to TRBJ2-3, with 7 bases matching TRBD1. V lost 0 bases to trimming and J lost 0 bases; unmatched junction nucleotides: 6. The length of the CDR3 is 17 residues. CDR1 and CDR2 from the germline V gene are SGHDN and FVKESK. CDR3 amino acids: CASSQEQGSPSTDTQYF. In DNA, the CDR3 is TGTGCCAGCAGCCAAGAACAGGGGTCCCCTAGCACAGATACGCAGTATTTT.

Ten or more counts support this clonotype. This sequence joins TRBV28 and TRBJ1-5; 11 positions agree with TRBD1. Germline V gene data show CDR1 as MDHEN and CDR2 as SYDVKM. The V segment lost 7 bases and the J segment 2 bases; nucleotides outside the gene matches: 4. This CDR3 spans 15 amino acids. CDR3 DNA sequence: TGTGCCAGCACGGGACAGGGGGAACGCAATCAGCCCCAGCATTTT. Its translation: CASTGQGERNQPQHF.

This clonotype was counted a few times. The chain employs TRBV14 and TRBJ2-7; 7 nucleotides match TRBD1. Looked up from germline, CDR1 is SGHDN and CDR2 is FVKESK. V was clipped by 4 bases and J by 0 bases; unmatched bases: 6. CDR3 size: 15 residues. Here the CDR3 reads CASSRSGTVSYEQYF. The CDR3 nucleotides read TGTGCCAGCAGCCGTTCCGGGACAGTCTCCTACGAGCAGTACTTC.

This clonotype has a count of ten or more. The chain carries TRBV12-3 or TRBV12-4 and TRBJ2-5; possibly TRBD2 for D (6 bases). V dropped 7 bases and J dropped 1 base, with 22 bases sitting between them. CDR3 length: 17 residues. The chain's CDR3 is CASTFLLRASAQETQYF. The DNA of the CDR3 is TGTGCCAGCACTTTCCTTCTTAGAGCTAGCGCCCAAGAGACCCAGTACTTC.

In its sample, this clonotype was seen many times. The gene calls are TRBV20-1 and TRBJ1-2; TRBD1 matches at 10 bases. CDR3 size: 18 residues. Looked up from germline, CDR1 is DFQATT and CDR2 is SNEGSKA (reference sequence). V shed 3 bases and J 0 bases; nucleotides not matched to a gene: 13. The CDR3 loop is CSARRPDRGPNTNYGYTF. CDR3 coding DNA: TGCAGTGCTAGGCGACCCGACAGGGGGCCTAATACTAACTATGGCTACACCTTC.